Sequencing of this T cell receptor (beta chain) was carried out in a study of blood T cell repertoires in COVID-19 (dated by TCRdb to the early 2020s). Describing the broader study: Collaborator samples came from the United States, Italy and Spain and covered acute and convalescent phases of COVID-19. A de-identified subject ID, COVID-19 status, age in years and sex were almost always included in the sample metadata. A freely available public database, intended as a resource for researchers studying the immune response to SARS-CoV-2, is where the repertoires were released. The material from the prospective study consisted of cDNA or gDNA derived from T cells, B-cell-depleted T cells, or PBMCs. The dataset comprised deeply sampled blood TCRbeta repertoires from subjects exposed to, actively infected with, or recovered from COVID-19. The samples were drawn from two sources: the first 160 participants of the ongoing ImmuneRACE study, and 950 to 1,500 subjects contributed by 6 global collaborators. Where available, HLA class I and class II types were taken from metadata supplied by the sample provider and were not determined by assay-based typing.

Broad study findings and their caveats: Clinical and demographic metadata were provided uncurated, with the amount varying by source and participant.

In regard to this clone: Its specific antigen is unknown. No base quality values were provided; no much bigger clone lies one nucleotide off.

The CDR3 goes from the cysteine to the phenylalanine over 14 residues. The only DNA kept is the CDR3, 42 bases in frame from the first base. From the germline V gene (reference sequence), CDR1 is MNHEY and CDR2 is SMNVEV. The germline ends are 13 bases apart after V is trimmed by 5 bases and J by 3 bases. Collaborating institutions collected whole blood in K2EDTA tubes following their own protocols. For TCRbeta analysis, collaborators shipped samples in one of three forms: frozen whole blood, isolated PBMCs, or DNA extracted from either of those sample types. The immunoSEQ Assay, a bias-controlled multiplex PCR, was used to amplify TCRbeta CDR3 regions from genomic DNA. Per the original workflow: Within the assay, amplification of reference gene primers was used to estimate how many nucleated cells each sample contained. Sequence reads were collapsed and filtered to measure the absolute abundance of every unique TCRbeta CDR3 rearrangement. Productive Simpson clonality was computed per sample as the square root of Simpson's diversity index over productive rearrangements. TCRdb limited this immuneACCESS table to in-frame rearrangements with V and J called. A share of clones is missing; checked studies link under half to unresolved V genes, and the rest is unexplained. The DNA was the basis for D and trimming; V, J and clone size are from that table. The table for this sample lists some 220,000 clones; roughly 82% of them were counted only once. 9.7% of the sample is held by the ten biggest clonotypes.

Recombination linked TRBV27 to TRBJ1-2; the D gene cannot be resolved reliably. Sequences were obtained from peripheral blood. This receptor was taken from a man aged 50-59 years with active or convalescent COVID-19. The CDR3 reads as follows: CASSQTRNHYGYTF. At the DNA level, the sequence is TGTGCCAGCAGTCAAACCAGAAACCACTATGGCTACACCTTC.